This section outlines one T cell receptor beta chain sequence together with its context. The target of this receptor is not known. Because the CDR3's place on the DNA is in doubt, the DNA is left out and the CDR3 is given as listed by TCRdb. The sample belongs to a study of regulatory and conventional T cells in RAG deficiency (dated by TCRdb to about 2017). For context, the study as a whole: The study used high-throughput TCR beta sequencing to compare repertoire diversity and composition of Treg, conventional CD4+ and CD8+ T cells between RAG-deficient patients and healthy controls. Study-level results and caveats: Markedly lower Shannon entropy and higher Simpson indices were observed in RAG-deficient patients than in control T-cell subpopulations. In Omenn syndrome and CID/AS patients compared with controls, roughly 99-fold fewer unique TCR beta sequences were detected from Treg cells, versus 9.5 to 10-fold fewer for other subsets. All patient T-cell subsets had shorter CDR3 lengths; Omenn syndrome patients showed >75% Treg-Tconv repertoire overlap at nucleotide and amino acid level. Some T-cell subset analyses were not performed for some subjects. The CD25-high CD127-low cells sorted from Omenn syndrome patients may be peripherally activated cells rather than true Treg cells.

Before genomic DNA was extracted, conventional CD4+ T cells were isolated from blood as CD25-low CD127-high cells. Several healthy control donors served as the comparison group for repertoire analyses. Libraries were prepared through the immunoSEQ multiplex PCR assay. Genomic DNA from the sorted T-cell subsets was used to amplify and sequence rearranged TCR beta chain products. Per the original workflow: Shannon entropy and Simpson indices were used to measure how diverse the repertoire of productive TCR beta rearrangements was. To gauge clonal expansion, the frequencies of the 100 most abundant productive TCR beta clonotypes among total reads were added together. The TRB repertoires were scored with a self-reactivity index that is based on amino acid usage at CDR3beta positions 6 and 7. Two-way ANOVA was used for repertoire analyses, while Student t or Mann-Whitney tests were used for flow cytometric analyses. Drawn from immuneACCESS, this table holds only the in-frame rearrangements with V and J called that TCRdb kept. Clones are partly lost; checked studies trace under half to an unresolved V gene and leave the rest unexplained. That table is the source of V, J and clone size, and D and trimming were worked out from the DNA. The sample table records 45,000 or so clones; over 80% of these occur just once. The ten most abundant clones make up 0.45% to 0.6% of the sample.

The CDR3 runs 16 residues from the cysteine to the phenylalanine. This sample was also put to use in a study of regulatory T cells. That second publication adds: The multiplex PCR relied on 52 forward TRBV primers and 13 reverse TRBJ primers, and amplification bias was corrected through assay-based and computational methods. Restricted unique TRB V-J pairs and skewed V and J gene usage were observed in patient repertoires, most markedly in regulatory T cells. The study compared T-cell receptor beta repertoires of sorted regulatory, conventional CD4+ and CD8+ T cells in CD3G-deficient patients with those in healthy controls. Peripheral blood mononuclear cells were isolated by Ficoll density separation. Rearranged TRB loci were amplified from genomic DNA by multiplex PCR within the immunoSEQ assay. TRB amplicons were sequenced using an Illumina HiSeq platform. Raw sequences were error-filtered and aligned to reference gene sequences by custom algorithms, then analyzed with the immunoSEQ online tools. Frequencies of productive and nonproductive TRB rearrangements were assessed among unique sequences as well as among total sequences. Group comparisons used t tests, Mann-Whitney tests or two-way ANOVA run in Prism software.

The clonotype originates from a human donor in good health. The sample taken for sequencing was CD4+ effector T cells sorted from blood. The V and J segments used are TRBV21-1 and TRBJ2-5; TRBD1, the table's D call, was not compared with the DNA. TRBV21-1 is designated a pseudogene. CDR3 reads: CASSKEWGTGSETQYF.